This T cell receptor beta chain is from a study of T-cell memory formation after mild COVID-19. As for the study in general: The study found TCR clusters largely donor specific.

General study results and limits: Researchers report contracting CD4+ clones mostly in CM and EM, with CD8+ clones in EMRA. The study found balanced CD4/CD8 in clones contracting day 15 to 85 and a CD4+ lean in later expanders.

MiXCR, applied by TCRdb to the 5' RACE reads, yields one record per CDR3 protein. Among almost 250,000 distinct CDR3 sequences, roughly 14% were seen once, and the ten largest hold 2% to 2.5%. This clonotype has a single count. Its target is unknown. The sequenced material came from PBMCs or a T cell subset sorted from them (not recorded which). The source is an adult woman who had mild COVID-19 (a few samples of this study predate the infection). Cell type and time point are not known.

The CDR3 loop is CASTYVGGAEKLFF. CDR3 in DNA: TGTGCCAGCACCTACGTCGGAGGGGCCGAAAAACTGTTTTTT. The chain joins TRBV6-2 or TRBV6-3 to TRBJ1-4; tentative D call: TRBD1 (5 bases). CDR1 MNHEY and CDR2 SVGEGT come from the germline V gene. Trimming shortened V by 7 bases and J by 8 bases, and 17 bases separated the two germline ends. This CDR3 spans 14 amino acids.